The present T cell receptor beta chain was sequenced within a study of cytomegalovirus exposure and HLA in healthy donors. V lost 3 bases and J lost 5; bases outside the gene matches: 18. The length of the CDR3 is 19 residues. Germline CDR1 MDHEN, CDR2 SYDVKM. A multiplex PCR was run with 60 Vbeta primers and 13 Jbeta primers. Assay: immunoSEQ multiplex PCR; the TCRdb copy retains only in-frame clones and omits some. The sample lists 120,000 or so clones; roughly 80% were seen once. This TCR derives from a man aged 25 to 40 in good health and CMV-seronegative. This chain uses TRBV28 with TRBJ2-5; 10 bases align to TRBD2. Material for sequencing was PBMCs. Here the CDR3 DNA reads TGTGCCAGCAGTTTCCGCCCCGTGATTAGCGGGGGGCCTGCGGAGACCCAGTACTTC. Translation: CASSFRPVISGGPAETQYF.